The rows below give T cell receptor beta chains drawn from one sample of a study of CD8 T cells in Susac syndrome. TCRdb redid the calling of the immunoSEQ multiplex PCR reads with MiXCR, one entry per CDR3 protein. The sample has some 170,000 distinct CDR3 sequences, less than 95% seen once; the top ten hold more than 0.1%. The specimen was CD4+ T cells from PBMCs. The receptor set was obtained from a human donor in good health. The CDR3 runs from the conserved cysteine through the conserved F or W. The D gene is left open where the match is weak. The size of a clone is reported for some rows only, either as once, few or many, or as a class for expanded clones.

J gene,D gene,clone size,V gene,CDR3 DNA,CDR3 protein
TRBJ1-2,TRBD1,.,TRBV4-3,TGCGCCAGCAGCCCCGACAGGGGTGGGGGCTACACCTTC,CASSPDRGGGYTF
TRBJ1-1,.,.,TRBV3-1,TGTGCCAGCAGCCACCTTATGAACACTGAAGCTTTCTTT,CASSHLMNTEAFF
TRBJ1-3,.,.,TRBV7-6,TGTGCCAGCAGCTCCATAGACGGATCTGGAAACACCATATATTTT,CASSSIDGSGNTIYF
TRBJ2-1,.,.,TRBV5-4,TGTGCCAGCAGCAGACTAGACGAAATCAATGAGCAGTTCTTC,CASSRLDEINEQFF
TRBJ1-1,.,.,TRBV28,TGTGCCAGCCTTCCGTCCGGGGTCACTGAAGCTTTCTTT,CASLPSGVTEAFF
TRBJ2-5,.,.,TRBV11-2,TGTGCCAGCAGCTTTGCGAACCCAGAGACCCAGTACTTC,CASSFANPETQYF
TRBJ2-7,.,once,TRBV28,TGTGCCAGCAGTAAGGGAACCTACGAGCAGTACTTC,CASSKGTYEQYF
TRBJ2-5,.,.,TRBV9,TGTGCCAGCAGCGTATCTGGAGCGGCGGCGGCCACCCAGTACTTC,CASSVSGAAAATQYF
TRBJ2-2,.,once,TRBV7-9,TGTGCCAGCAGCCTCATACTAAACACCGGGGAGCTGTTTTTT,CASSLILNTGELFF
TRBJ1-2,TRBD1,.,TRBV29-1,TGCAGCGTTGAAGATCCGGGACAGGCCGGCTACACCTTC,CSVEDPGQAGYTF
TRBJ2-1,.,once,TRBV4-2,TGTGCCAGCAGCCAAGACCAGAGGGAGGGGGTTGGTGAGCAGTTCTTC,CASSQDQREGVGEQFF
TRBJ2-1,TRBD2,.,TRBV6-2/TRBV6-3,TGTGCCAGCAGCCACCGGACTAGCGGTCCCTCCTACAATGAGCAGTTCTTC,CASSHRTSGPSYNEQFF
TRBJ2-7,.,.,TRBV7-9,TGTGCCAGCAGCCAAGGAGGCCGGGACGGCTACGAGCAGTACTTC,CASSQGGRDGYEQYF
TRBJ1-2,.,.,TRBV27,TGTGCCAGCAGTTTAGGCCAGTTCCATGGCTACACCTTC,CASSLGQFHGYTF
TRBJ1-1,.,.,TRBV6-2/TRBV6-3,TGTGCCAGCAGCAAACCAACTCCGAACACTGAAGCTTTCTTT,CASSKPTPNTEAFF
TRBJ2-3,TRBD2,.,TRBV20-1,TGCAGTGCTACGGCGGGAGAGCTAGCAGATACGCAGTATTTT,CSATAGELADTQYF
TRBJ2-7,.,.,TRBV23-1,TGCGCCAGCAGTCGGAAGGAAGCAGAGCAGTACTTC,CASSRKEAEQYF
TRBJ2-7,TRBD2,.,TRBV29-1,TGCAGCGCTTGGACTAGCGGGGCCTACGAGCAGTACTTC,CSAWTSGAYEQYF
TRBJ2-7,TRBD2,.,TRBV3-1,TGTGCCAGCAGCCAAACCCTTAGCGGGAGTAGCGAGCAGTACTTC,CASSQTLSGSSEQYF
TRBJ2-7,.,.,TRBV6-5,TGTGCCAGCAGTTACGCAGGGCAGGAGGCCGAGGGGCAGTACTTC,CASSYAGQEAEGQYF
TRBJ1-1,TRBD1,.,TRBV5-1,TGCGCCAGCAGCCTAGGACAGGGGCAAGGTGAAGCTTTCTTT,CASSLGQGQGEAFF
TRBJ2-3,.,.,TRBV20-1,TGCAGTGCTAGGAACCCTGCTAGCTCCCGGGGGCTGTTGGGTACGCAGTATTTT,CSARNPASSRGLLGTQYF
TRBJ2-6,.,.,TRBV5-4,TGTGCCAGCAGCCCGTTATTACTACAGGGAGGTGGGGCCAACGTCCTGACTTTC,CASSPLLLQGGGANVLTF
TRBJ2-5,.,.,TRBV6-2/TRBV6-3,TGTGCCAGCAGACCCCCCACCCAAGAGACCCAGTACTTC,CASRPPTQETQYF
TRBJ1-2,.,.,TRBV7-8,TGTGCCAGCAGCTTAGTCCGGCAGAGCAACTATGGCTACACCTTC,CASSLVRQSNYGYTF
TRBJ2-1,TRBD2,.,TRBV6-4,TGTGCCAGCAGTCCGGAGGGCGGGAGGTCGGGGAATGAGCAGTTCTTC,CASSPEGGRSGNEQFF
TRBJ1-2,.,.,TRBV24-1,TGTGCCACCAGTGTCACGACAGGCTATGGCTACACCTTC,CATSVTTGYGYTF
TRBJ2-5,.,.,TRBV4-2,TGTGCCAGCAGCCATCCGAGGAGGGGGACCGAAGAGACCCAGTACTTC,CASSHPRRGTEETQYF
TRBJ1-1,.,.,TRBV7-2,TGTGCCAGCCAAAAGGGGGACTTCGAAGCTTTCTTT,CASQKGDFEAFF